This T cell receptor beta chain was identified in a study of blood T cell repertoires in COVID-19. The table came from immunoSEQ multiplex PCR; TCRdb's copy has only in-frame clones and leaves some out. Here the sample spans 90,000 to 150,000 clones, 80% to 90% being singletons. The clonotype was recovered from a woman aged 45-65 years with active or convalescent COVID-19. The material sequenced was peripheral blood.

The DNA of the CDR3 is TGTGCCAGCACCCTGGGGAGACTAGCGGGAGGGCCCGGGGAGCTGTTTTTT. It is translated as CASTLGRLAGGPGELFF. The chain uses TRBV28 and TRBJ2-2; 14 nucleotides agree with TRBD2. This CDR3 is built from 17 residues. The J segment lost 6 bases and the V segment lost 7 bases, leaving 10 bases of the junction unmatched. CDR1 and CDR2 (germline): MDHEN, SYDVKM.